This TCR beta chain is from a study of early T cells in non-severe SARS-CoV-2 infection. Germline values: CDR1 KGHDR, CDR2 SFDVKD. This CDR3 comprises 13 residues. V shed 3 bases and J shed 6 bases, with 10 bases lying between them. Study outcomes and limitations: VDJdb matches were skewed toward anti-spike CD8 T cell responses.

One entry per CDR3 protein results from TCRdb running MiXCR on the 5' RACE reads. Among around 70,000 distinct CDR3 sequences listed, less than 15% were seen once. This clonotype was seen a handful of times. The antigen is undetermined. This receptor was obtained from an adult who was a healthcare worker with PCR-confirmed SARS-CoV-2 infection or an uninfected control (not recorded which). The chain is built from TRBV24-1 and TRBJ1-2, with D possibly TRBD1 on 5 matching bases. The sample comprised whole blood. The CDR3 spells CATSDGHSDGYTF. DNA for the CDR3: TGTGCCACCAGTGATGGACACTCGGATGGCTACACCTTC.